These T cell receptor beta chains were read from a single sample in a study of blood T cell repertoires in COVID-19. Sequencing was performed with immunoSEQ multiplex PCR; in TCRdb, only in-frame clones are kept and a portion is missing. Here the sample spans 250,000 or so clones, about 87% being singletons. The sequenced material came from PBMCs or T cells enriched from blood (not recorded which). These receptors were taken from a middle-aged woman who had been exposed to COVID-19. CDR3s include the opening cysteine and the closing phenylalanine or tryptophan. A D gene is named only where the DNA matches it firmly. Clone size, where shown, is once, few, many, or a class for clones that have expanded.

- TRBJ2-3 TRBV6-2/TRBV6-3 TRBD2 CASSYDPGTTIRDTQYF TGTGCCAGCAGTTACGATCCCGGGACTACCATCCGAGATACGCAGTATTTT
- TRBJ1-4 TRBV11-2 - CASSLGGRLNEKLFF TGTGCCAGCAGCTTAGGCGGCAGACTGAATGAAAAACTGTTTTTT
few TRBJ1-2 TRBV6-1 - CASSERIDSSGYTF TGTGCCAGCAGTGAACGGATCGACAGTTCCGGCTACACCTTC
once TRBJ2-3 TRBV5-1 TRBD1 CASSGGTGESTDTQYF TGTGCCAGCAGCGGAGGGACAGGGGAAAGCACAGATACGCAGTATTTT
- TRBJ2-7 TRBV6-1 TRBD1 CASSDRDRNSYEQYF TGTGCCAGCAGTGACCGGGACAGGAATTCCTACGAGCAGTACTTC
- TRBJ2-7 TRBV4-2 - CASSAGVEQYF TGTGCCAGCAGCGCTGGAGTCGAGCAGTACTTC
- TRBJ1-2 TRBV5-6 - CASSLWGPGYGYTF TGTGCCAGCAGCTTGTGGGGGCCTGGCTATGGCTACACCTTC
- TRBJ2-1 TRBV24-1 TRBD1 CATSDYGQGGSVEQFF TGTGCCACCAGTGATTATGGACAGGGTGGGAGCGTTGAGCAGTTCTTC
- TRBJ2-5 TRBV18 - CASSPPSSQETQYF TGTGCCAGCTCACCACCGTCCAGCCAAGAGACCCAGTACTTC
- TRBJ2-1 TRBV14 - CASSHGPERYNEQFF TGTGCCAGCAGCCACGGGCCAGAGCGGTACAATGAGCAGTTCTTC
few TRBJ1-1 TRBV27 TRBD1 CASRRDRVGMNTEAFF TGTGCCAGCAGGAGGGACAGGGTGGGGATGAACACTGAAGCTTTCTTT
- TRBJ2-2 TRBV7-9 - CASSLASLTNTGELFF TGTGCCAGCAGCTTAGCGAGCCTGACGAACACCGGGGAGCTGTTTTTT
few TRBJ2-1 TRBV7-8 TRBD2 CASSPKSPSGREYNEQFF TGTGCCAGCAGCCCGAAAAGCCCTAGCGGGAGAGAGTACAATGAGCAGTTCTTC
- TRBJ2-3 TRBV30 TRBD2 CAWSVIAGDTQYF TGTGCCTGGAGTGTAATAGCGGGAGATACGCAGTATTTT